The clone carrying this T cell receptor (beta chain) appeared a few times. In the PCR, 60 Vbeta and 13 Jbeta primers were used. TCRdb's table, derived via immunoSEQ multiplex PCR, lists solely in-frame clones and lacks some. The sample lists some 100,000 clones, 65% to 85% seen once, with 15% to 20% in the top ten. CDR3 length: 14 amino acids. The germline V and J ends were trimmed by 1 base and 5 bases, with 12 bases remaining between them. Per germline, CDR1 SGHRS and CDR2 YFSETQ. This sample is part of a study of cytomegalovirus exposure and HLA in healthy donors. Input material: PBMCs. This TCR was sampled from a man in his fifties in good health and CMV-seropositive. The chain employs TRBV5-1 and TRBJ1-1, with D tentatively TRBD1 (5 bases). The CDR3 nucleotides are TGCGCCAGCAGCTTGATACTCGGGGGGACTGAAGCTTTCTTT. Amino acid sequence: CASSLILGGTEAFF.